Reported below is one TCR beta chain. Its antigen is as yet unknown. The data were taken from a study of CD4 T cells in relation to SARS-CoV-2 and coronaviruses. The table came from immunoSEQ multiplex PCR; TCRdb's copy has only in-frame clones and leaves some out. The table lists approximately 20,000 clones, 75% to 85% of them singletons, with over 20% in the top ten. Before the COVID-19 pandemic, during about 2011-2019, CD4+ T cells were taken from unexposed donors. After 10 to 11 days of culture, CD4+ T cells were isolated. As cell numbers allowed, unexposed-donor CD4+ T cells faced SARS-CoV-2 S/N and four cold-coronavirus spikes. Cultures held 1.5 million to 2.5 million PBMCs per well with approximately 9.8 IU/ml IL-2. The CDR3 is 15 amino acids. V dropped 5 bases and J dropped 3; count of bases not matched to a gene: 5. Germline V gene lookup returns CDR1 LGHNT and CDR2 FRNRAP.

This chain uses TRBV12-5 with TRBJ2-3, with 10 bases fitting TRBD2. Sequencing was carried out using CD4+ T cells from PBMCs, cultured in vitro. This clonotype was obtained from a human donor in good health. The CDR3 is CASGKRGGRTDTQYF. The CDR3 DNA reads TGTGCTAGTGGTAAGCGGGGGGGCCGTACAGATACGCAGTATTTT. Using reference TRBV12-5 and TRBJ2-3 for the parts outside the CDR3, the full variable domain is DARVTQTPRHKVTEMGQEVTMRCQPILGHNTVFWYRQTMMQGLELLAYFRNRAPLDDSGMPKDRFSAEMPDATLATLKIQPSEPRDSAVYFCASGKRGGRTDTQYFGPGTRLTVL.